The 14 T cell receptor beta chains below come from one sample, sequenced in a study of blood T cell repertoires in COVID-19. Profiling relied on immunoSEQ multiplex PCR, and the TCRdb table lists in-frame clones only, not all of them. The sample contains about 44,000 clones, 80% to 90% of which appear only once. Sequencing was performed on peripheral blood. The receptors here all came from a man aged 65 to 85 with active COVID-19.

The V call is TRBV28, the J call TRBJ1-5; D unclear. With 5 bases removed from V and 6 bases from J, the gap between germline ends came to 20 bases. CDR1 and CDR2 (germline): MDHEN, SYDVKM. This CDR3 contains 16 residues. The CDR3 region is CASSPSPGEGSQPQHF. As DNA, the CDR3 is TGTGCCAGCAGTCCATCCCCCGGGGAGGGTAGTCAGCCCCAGCATTTT.

The chain combines TRBV11-2 with TRBJ2-2, with a tentative D call TRBD1 (5 bases). The germline V gene encodes CDR1 SGHAT and CDR2 FQNNGV. V was pared by 2 bases and J by 1 base, with 20 bases between. This CDR3 contains 19 residues. The chain's CDR3 is CASSLRPPGFSMNTGELFF. In DNA form, the CDR3 reads TGTGCCAGCAGCTTAAGGCCTCCAGGGTTCTCAATGAACACCGGGGAGCTGTTTTTT.

The V call is TRBV4-1, the J call TRBJ1-6, with D uncertain. CDR3 length equals 18 residues. Germline lookup yields CDR1 MGHRA and CDR2 YSYEKL. The V end lost 1 base, the J end lost 0 bases, and 13 bases lay between the germline ends. DNA of the CDR3: TGCGCCAGCAGCCAAGGGGCCCCCCTTGGCTCCTATAATTCACCCCTCCACTTT. Protein product: CASSQGAPLGSYNSPLHF.

The chain is built from TRBV7-3 and TRBJ2-5, with D perhaps matching TRBD2 (5 bases). CDR3 length equals 15 residues. Between the trimmed V and J ends, which lost 5 bases and 0 bases, there was a span of 13 bases. Germline lookup yields CDR1 SGHTA and CDR2 FQGTGA. The CDR3 spells CASSPLTGYQETQYF. DNA of the CDR3: TGTGCCAGCAGCCCCTTAACGGGGTACCAAGAGACCCAGTACTTC. Full variable domain (remainder filled in from reference TRBV7-3 and TRBJ2-5): GAGVSQTPSNKVTEKGKYVELRCDPISGHTALYWYRQSLGQGPEFLIYFQGTGAADDSGLPNDRFFAVRPEGSVSTLKIQRTERGDSAVYLCASSPLTGYQETQYFGPGTRLLVL.

V and J are TRBV7-2 and TRBJ2-3, with D unresolved. CDR1 SGHTA and CDR2 FQGNSA come from the germline V gene. The germline V and J ends were trimmed by 3 bases and 3 bases, with 7 bases remaining between them. This CDR3 has 13 residues. CDR3 amino acids: CASSFTRTDTQYF. CDR3 in DNA: TGTGCCAGCAGCTTTACTCGGACAGATACGCAGTATTTT.

This rearrangement joins TRBV6-5 to TRBJ2-5, with TRBD1 matching 9 bases. The V segment lost 5 bases and the J segment 6 bases; nucleotides outside the gene matches: 7. The CDR3 runs 14 residues. Germline V gene sequence: CDR1 MNHEY, CDR2 SVGAGI. The CDR3 spells CASSQTQGAQTQYF. Written as DNA, the CDR3 is TGTGCCAGCAGTCAGACACAGGGGGCACAGACCCAGTACTTC.

The chain links TRBV7-9 to TRBJ1-6, with 7 bases identical to TRBD1. The CDR3 is 14 residues long. Germline-derived CDR1 and CDR2 are SEHNR and FQNEAQ (reference sequence). Losses at the gene ends were 3 bases for V and 7 bases for J; bases not matched to a gene: 3. In nucleotides, the CDR3 is TGTGCCAGCAGCTTGGGACAGAGCAATTCACCCCTCCACTTT. Protein: CASSLGQSNSPLHF.

The chain has TRBV9 and TRBJ2-1; 9 bases map to TRBD1. J gave up 9 bases and V 3 bases, and 7 bases lay outside the gene matches. This CDR3 contains 14 residues. Germline V gene data show CDR1 as SGDLS and CDR2 as YYNGEE. In nucleotides, the CDR3 is TGTGCCAGCAGCGCACAGGGGGCGCAGGGTGAGCAGTTCTTC. It specifies CASSAQGAQGEQFF.

The chain has TRBV27 and TRBJ1-5; a weak D match, TRBD1 (5 bases). Germline CDR1 and CDR2: MNHEY and SMNVEV (reference sequence). V was trimmed by 5 bases and J by 6 bases, leaving 23 bases between them. CDR3 size: 17 residues. CDR3 nucleotide sequence: TGTGCCAGCAGTCGCATATCTTTAGGGGAAGTGGGTCAGCCCCAGCATTTT. Residues: CASSRISLGEVGQPQHF.

This chain connects TRBV3-1 (or the pseudogene TRBV3-2) to TRBJ1-2, with D possibly matching TRBD1 (5 bases). V lost 0 bases, J lost 6 bases, and 17 bases lay in between. Germline V gene data show CDR1 as LGHDT and CDR2 as YNNKEL (reference sequence). This CDR3 contains 16 residues. The CDR3 loop reads CASSQDWGGRTNGYTF. CDR3 coding DNA: TGTGCCAGCAGCCAAGATTGGGGCGGCAGAACGAATGGCTACACCTTC.

J is TRBJ1-6 and V is TRBV5-8; TRBD1 is a possible D gene (6 bases). Trimming cost V 4 bases and J 3 bases, with 8 bases left between them. CDR3 length: 14 residues. Looked up from germline, CDR1 is SGHTS and CDR2 is YDEGEE. In DNA form, the CDR3 reads TGTGCCAGCAGCCGGACAGACTATAATTCACCCCTCCACTTT. Residues: CASSRTDYNSPLHF.

The chain carries TRBV10-3 and TRBJ1-1, with TRBD1 identical over 9 bases. The V segment lost 10 bases and the J segment 7 bases; nucleotides outside the gene matches: 13. Germline CDR1 is ENHRY and CDR2 is SYGVKD. The CDR3 is 14 amino acids. CDR3 in DNA: TGTGCCACATCAAGCCGGGGACAGGGCGTTGAAGCTTTCTTT. The encoded protein is CATSSRGQGVEAFF.

This chain uses TRBV14 with TRBJ2-7; possibly TRBD1 for D (5 bases). The CDR3 contains 14 residues. CDR1 is SGHDN and CDR2 is FVKESK in the germline V gene. The V end lost 3 bases, the J end lost 3 bases, and 12 bases lay between the germline ends. DNA for the CDR3: TGTGCCAGCAGCCAGATCAACAGGTACTACGAGCAGTACTTC. Its translation: CASSQINRYYEQYF.

This chain connects TRBV7-2 to TRBJ2-5; 7 bases are a match to TRBD2. This CDR3 region has 17 residues. CDR1 is SGHTA, CDR2 FQGNSA, per germline. J lost 2 bases, V lost 2 bases, and 11 bases had no gene match. In DNA, the CDR3 is TGTGCCAGCAGCTTATCCTCCGGACTAGGGAGTCAAGAGACCCAGTACTTC. Its translation is CASSLSSGLGSQETQYF.